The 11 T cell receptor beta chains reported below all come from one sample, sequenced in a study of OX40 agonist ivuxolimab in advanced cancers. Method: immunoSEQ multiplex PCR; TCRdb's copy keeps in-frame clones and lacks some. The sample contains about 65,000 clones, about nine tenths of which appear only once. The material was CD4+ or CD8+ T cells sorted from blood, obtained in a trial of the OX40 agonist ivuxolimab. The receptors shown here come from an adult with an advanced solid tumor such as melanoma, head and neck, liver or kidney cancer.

CDR3 sequence: CASSLGSAGGRDTQYF. The CDR3 DNA follows: TGTGCCAGCAGCTTAGGGTCGGCAGGGGGACGAGATACGCAGTATTTT. The chain is built from TRBV13 and TRBJ2-3; 7 positions match TRBD1. The CDR3 runs to 16 residues. The V segment lost 0 bases and the J segment 5 bases; nucleotides outside the gene matches: 8. Per germline, CDR1 PRHDT and CDR2 FYEKMQ (reference sequence). The whole variable domain, filled in from reference TRBV13 and TRBJ2-3, reads AAGVIQSPRHLIKEKRETATLKCYPIPRHDTVYWYQQGPGQDPQFLISFYEKMQSDKGSIPDRFSAQQFSDYHSELNMSSLELGDSALYFCASSLGSAGGRDTQYFGPGTRLTVL.

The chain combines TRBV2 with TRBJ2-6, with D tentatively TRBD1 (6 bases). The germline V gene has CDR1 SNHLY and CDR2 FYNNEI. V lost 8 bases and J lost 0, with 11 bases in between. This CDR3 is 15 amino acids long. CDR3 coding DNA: TGTGCCAGCGGGACACAAGCCTCTGGGGCCAACGTCCTGACTTTC. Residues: CASGTQASGANVLTF.

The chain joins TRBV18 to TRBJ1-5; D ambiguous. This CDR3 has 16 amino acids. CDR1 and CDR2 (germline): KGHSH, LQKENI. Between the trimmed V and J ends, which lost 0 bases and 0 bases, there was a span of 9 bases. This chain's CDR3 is CASSPPGSTSNQPQHF. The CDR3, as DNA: TGTGCCAGCTCACCACCGGGGAGTACTAGCAATCAGCCCCAGCATTTT.

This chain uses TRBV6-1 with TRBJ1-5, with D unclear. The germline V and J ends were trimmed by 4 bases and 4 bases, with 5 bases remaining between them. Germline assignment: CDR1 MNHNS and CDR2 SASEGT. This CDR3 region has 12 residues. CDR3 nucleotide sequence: TGTGCCAGCAGTGGCCATAATCAGCCCCAGCATTTT. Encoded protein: CASSGHNQPQHF.

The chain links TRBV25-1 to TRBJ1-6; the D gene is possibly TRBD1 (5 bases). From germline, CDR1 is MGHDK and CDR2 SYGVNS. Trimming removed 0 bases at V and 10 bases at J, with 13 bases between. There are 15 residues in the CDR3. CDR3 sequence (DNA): TGTGCCAGCAGTGAATATAAAGGGGAAGGGTCACCCCTCCACTTT. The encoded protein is CASSEYKGEGSPLHF.

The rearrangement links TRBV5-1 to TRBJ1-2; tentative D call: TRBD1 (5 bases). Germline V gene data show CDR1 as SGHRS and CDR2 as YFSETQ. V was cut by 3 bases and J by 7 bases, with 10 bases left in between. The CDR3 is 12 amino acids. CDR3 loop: CASSSTTVGYTF. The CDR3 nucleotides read TGCGCCAGCAGCTCTACGACAGTTGGCTACACCTTC. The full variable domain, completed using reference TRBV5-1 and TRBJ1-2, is KAGVTQTPRYLIKTRGQQVTLSCSPISGHRSVSWYQQTPGQGLQFLFEYFSETQRNKGNFPGRFSGRQFSNSRSEMNVSTLELGDSALYLCASSSTTVGYTFGSGTRLTVV.

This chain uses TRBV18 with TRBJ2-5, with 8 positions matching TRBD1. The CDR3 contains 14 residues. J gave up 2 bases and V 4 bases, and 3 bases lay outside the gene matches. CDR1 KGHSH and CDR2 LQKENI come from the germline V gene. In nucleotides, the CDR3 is TGTGCCAGCTCACGGACAGGGACACAAGAGACCCAGTACTTC. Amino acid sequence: CASSRTGTQETQYF.

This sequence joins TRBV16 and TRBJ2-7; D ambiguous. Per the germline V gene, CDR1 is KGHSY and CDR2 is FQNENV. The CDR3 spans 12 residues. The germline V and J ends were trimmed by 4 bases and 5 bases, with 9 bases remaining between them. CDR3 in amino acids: CASSPRWNEQYF. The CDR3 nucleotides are TGTGCCAGCAGCCCCCGGTGGAACGAGCAGTACTTC.

The CDR3 bases are TGTGCCAGCAGTTTGGTCGGGACAGGGGATTCACCCCTCCACTTT. It is translated as CASSLVGTGDSPLHF. This sequence joins TRBV6-5 and TRBJ1-6; 10 nucleotides line up with TRBD1. J gave up 8 bases and V 4 bases, and 5 bases lay outside the gene matches. The CDR3 length is 15 residues. From germline, CDR1 is MNHEY and CDR2 SVGAGI.

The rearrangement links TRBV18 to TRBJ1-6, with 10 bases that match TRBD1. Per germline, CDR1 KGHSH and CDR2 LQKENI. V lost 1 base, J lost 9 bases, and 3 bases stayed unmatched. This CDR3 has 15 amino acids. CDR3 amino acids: CASSPRTGGGSPLHF. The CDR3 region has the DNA TGTGCCAGCTCACCACGGACAGGGGGGGGTTCACCCCTCCACTTT.

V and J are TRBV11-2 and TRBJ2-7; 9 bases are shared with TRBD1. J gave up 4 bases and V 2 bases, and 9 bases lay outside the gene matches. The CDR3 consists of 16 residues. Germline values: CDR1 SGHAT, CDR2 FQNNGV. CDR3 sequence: CASSLSTGGSRYEQYF. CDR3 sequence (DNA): TGTGCCAGCAGCTTATCGACAGGGGGGTCGCGGTACGAGCAGTACTTC.